The 2 T cell receptor beta chains reported below all come from one sample, sequenced in a study of response to subunit inactivated influenza vaccine. TCRdb fed the RT-PCR reads into MiXCR, producing one record per CDR3 protein. In the table there are 650,000 to 850,000 distinct CDR3 sequences, over 11% of which are singletons. Sequencing used PBMCs from blood, obtained less than 15 days before vaccination. The receptors here all came from a man between 45 and 60 years old who received an inactivated influenza vaccine.

About this clonotype: A much larger clone lies one base from this, so it may be a read error. The V call is TRBV20-1, the J call TRBJ2-3; 10 nucleotides match TRBD1. CDR1 DFQATT and CDR2 SNEGSKA come from the germline V gene (reference sequence). CDR3 size: 16 residues. Here the CDR3 DNA reads TGCTGTGCTAGCAAACTGGGACAGGGGCGCACAGATACGCAGTATTTT. Encoded protein: CCASKLGQGRTDTQYF.

J is TRBJ2-1 and V is TRBV7-9, with D perhaps TRBD2 (5 bases). V lost 4 bases and J lost 12, with 19 bases in between. Germline lookup yields CDR1 SEHNR and CDR2 FQNEAQ (reference sequence). The CDR3 is 14 amino acids. This CDR3 reads CASSSWPSEGGQFF. The CDR3 DNA is TGTGCCAGCAGCTCCTGGCCATCCGAGGGCGGGCAGTTCTTC.